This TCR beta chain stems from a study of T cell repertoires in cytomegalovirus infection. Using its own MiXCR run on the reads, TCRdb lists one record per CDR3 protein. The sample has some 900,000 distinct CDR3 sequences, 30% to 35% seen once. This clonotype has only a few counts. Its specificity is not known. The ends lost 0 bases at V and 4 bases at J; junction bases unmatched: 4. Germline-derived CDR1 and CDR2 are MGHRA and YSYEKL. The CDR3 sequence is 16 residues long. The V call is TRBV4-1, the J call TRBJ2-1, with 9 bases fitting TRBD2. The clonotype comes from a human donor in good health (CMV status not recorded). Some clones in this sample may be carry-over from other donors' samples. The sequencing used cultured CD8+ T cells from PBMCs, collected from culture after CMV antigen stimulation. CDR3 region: CASSQEHLAGYNEQFF. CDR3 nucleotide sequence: TGCGCCAGCAGCCAAGAACACCTAGCGGGGTACAATGAGCAGTTCTTC.